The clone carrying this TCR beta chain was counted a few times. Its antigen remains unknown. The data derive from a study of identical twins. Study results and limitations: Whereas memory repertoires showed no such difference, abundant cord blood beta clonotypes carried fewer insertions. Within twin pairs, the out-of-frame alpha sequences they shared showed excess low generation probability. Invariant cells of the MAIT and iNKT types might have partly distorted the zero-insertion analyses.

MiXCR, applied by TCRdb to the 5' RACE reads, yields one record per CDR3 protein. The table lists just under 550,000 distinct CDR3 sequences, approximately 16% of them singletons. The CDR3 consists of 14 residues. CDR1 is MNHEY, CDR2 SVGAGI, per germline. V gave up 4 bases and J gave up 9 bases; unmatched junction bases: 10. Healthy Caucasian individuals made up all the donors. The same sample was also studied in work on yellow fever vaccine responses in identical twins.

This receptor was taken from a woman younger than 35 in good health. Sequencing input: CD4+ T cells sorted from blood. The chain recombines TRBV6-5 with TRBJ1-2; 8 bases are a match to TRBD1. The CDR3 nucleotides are TGTGCCAGCAGTTTGGGCAGGGGGCTACGGAGCTACACCTTC. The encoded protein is CASSLGRGLRSYTF.